This T cell receptor beta chain was identified during a study of beta chain features in type 1 diabetes. In this sample, this clone turned up many times. The antigen is undetermined. Reverse transcribing all isolated RNA meant expressed TCRB transcripts were sequenced. Profiling relied on immunoSEQ multiplex PCR, and the TCRdb table lists in-frame clones only, not all of them. The profile shows about 370,000 clones, over 12% of them singletons. Findings and limits, study-wide: The similarity of naive, central memory and Treg TCRB repertoires appeared greater among patients than among healthy donors. The study found moderately but significantly shorter TCRB CDR3s in all four CD4+ subsets of Type 1 diabetes patients.

The germline CDR1 and CDR2 sequences are SQVTM and ANQGSEA. The CDR3 runs 13 residues. J gave up 5 bases and V 7 bases, and 9 bases lay outside the gene matches. The chain carries TRBV29-1 and TRBJ2-5; TRBD1 aligns across 8 bases. The specimen was naive CD4+ T cells from blood. The TCR comes from a young woman in good health. The CDR3 region has the DNA TGCAGCGCTTCGGGACAGGTGGGCGAGACCCAGTACTTC. It translates to CSASGQVGETQYF.